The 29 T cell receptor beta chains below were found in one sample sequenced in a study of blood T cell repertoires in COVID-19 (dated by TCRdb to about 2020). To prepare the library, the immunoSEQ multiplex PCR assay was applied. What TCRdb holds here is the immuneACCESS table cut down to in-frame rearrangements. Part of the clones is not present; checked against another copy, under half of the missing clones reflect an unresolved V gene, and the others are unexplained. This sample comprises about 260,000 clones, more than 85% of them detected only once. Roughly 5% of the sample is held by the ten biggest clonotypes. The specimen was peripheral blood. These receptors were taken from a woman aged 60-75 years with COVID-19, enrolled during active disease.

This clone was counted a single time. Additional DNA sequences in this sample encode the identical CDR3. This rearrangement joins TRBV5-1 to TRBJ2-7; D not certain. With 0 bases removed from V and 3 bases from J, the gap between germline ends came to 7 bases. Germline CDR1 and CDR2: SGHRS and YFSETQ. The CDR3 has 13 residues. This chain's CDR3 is CASSLDIRYEQYF. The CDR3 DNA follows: TGCGCCAGCAGCTTGGACATCCGCTACGAGCAGTACTTC.

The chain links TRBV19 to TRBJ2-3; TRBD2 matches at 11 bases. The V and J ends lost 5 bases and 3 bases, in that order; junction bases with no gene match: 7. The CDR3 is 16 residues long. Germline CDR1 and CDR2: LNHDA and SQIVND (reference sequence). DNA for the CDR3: TGTGCCAGTAGTTCACTCACTAGCGGGAGTACAGATACGCAGTATTTT. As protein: CASSSLTSGSTDTQYF.

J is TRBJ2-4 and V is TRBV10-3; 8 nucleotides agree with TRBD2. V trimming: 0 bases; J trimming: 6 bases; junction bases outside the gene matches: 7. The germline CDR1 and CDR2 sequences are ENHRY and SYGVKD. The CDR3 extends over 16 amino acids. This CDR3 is CAISESLGLARNIQYF. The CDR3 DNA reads TGTGCCATCAGTGAGTCTCTTGGACTAGCTAGAAACATTCAGTACTTC.

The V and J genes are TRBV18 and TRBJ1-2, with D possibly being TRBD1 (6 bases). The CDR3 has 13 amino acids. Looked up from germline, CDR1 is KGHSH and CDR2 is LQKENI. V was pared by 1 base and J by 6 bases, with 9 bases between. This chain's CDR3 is CASSPQQGHGYTF. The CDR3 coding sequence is TGTGCCAGCTCACCACAGCAGGGGCATGGCTACACCTTC.

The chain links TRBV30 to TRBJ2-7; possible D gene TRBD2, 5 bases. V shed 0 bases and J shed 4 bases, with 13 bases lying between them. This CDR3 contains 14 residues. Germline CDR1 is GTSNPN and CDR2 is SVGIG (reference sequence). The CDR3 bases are TGTGCCTGGAGTGTAGGGCGGGCAACATACGAGCAGTACTTC. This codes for CAWSVGRATYEQYF.

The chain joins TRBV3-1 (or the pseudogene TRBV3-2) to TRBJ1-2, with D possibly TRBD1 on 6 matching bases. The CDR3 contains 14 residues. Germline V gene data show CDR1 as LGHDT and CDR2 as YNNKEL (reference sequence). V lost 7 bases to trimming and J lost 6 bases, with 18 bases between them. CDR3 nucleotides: TGTGCCAGCACCGGGACACTCTCGGGACATGGCTACACCTTC. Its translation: CASTGTLSGHGYTF.

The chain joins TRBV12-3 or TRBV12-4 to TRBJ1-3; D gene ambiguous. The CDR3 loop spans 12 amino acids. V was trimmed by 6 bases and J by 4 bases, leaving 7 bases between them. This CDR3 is CASRQQGNTIYF. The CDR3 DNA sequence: TGTGCCAGCAGGCAACAGGGAAACACCATATATTTT.

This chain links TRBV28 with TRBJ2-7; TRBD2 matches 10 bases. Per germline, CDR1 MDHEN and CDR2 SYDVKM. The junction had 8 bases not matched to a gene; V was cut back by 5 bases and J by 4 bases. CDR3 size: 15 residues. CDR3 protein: CASSPSSSGRYEQYF. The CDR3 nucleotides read TGTGCCAGCAGTCCGAGTAGTAGCGGGAGGTACGAGCAGTACTTC. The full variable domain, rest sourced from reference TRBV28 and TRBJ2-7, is DVKVTQSSRYLVKRTGEKVFLECVQDMDHENMFWYRQDPGLGLRLIYFSYDVKMKEKGDIPEGYSVSREKKERFSLILESASTNQTSMYLCASSPSSSGRYEQYFGPGTRLTVT.

The chain's CDR3 is CASSRQGTEAFF. Here the CDR3 DNA reads TGTGCCAGCAGCAGACAGGGGACTGAAGCTTTCTTT. This chain joins TRBV6-2 or TRBV6-3 and TRBJ1-1; 8 nucleotides line up with TRBD1. The CDR3 extends over 12 amino acids. CDR1 and CDR2 from the germline V gene are MNHEY and SVGEGT. V lost 6 bases, J lost 5 bases, and 2 bases stayed unmatched.

The CDR3 DNA reads as TGTGCCAGCAGTGGTGACAGGGGCCAAGAGACCCAGTACTTC. Amino acids: CASSGDRGQETQYF. The chain carries TRBV2 and TRBJ2-5; 8 bases line up with TRBD1. The junction had 2 bases not matched to a gene; V was cut back by 4 bases and J by 1 base. The CDR3 is made up of 14 amino acids. The V gene's germline CDR1 is SNHLY and CDR2 FYNNEI.

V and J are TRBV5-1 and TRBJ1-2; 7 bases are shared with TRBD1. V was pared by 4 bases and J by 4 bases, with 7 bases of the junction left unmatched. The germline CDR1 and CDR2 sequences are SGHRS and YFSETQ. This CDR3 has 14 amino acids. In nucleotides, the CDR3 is TGCGCCAGCAGCCCGGGGGACAGCCCCTATGGCTACACCTTC. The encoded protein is CASSPGDSPYGYTF. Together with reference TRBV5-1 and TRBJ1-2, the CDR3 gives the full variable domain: KAGVTQTPRYLIKTRGQQVTLSCSPISGHRSVSWYQQTPGQGLQFLFEYFSETQRNKGNFPGRFSGRQFSNSRSEMNVSTLELGDSALYLCASSPGDSPYGYTFGSGTRLTVV.

The CDR3 bases are TGTGCCAGCAGCTTAATCGGGACAGGGTGGGATGAGCAGTTCTTC. This encodes CASSLIGTGWDEQFF. The V and J genes are TRBV5-6 and TRBJ2-1, with 9 bases that match TRBD1. CDR3 size: 15 residues. Germline V gene sequence: CDR1 SGHDT, CDR2 YYEEEE. Germline trimming cut 2 bases from V and 8 bases from J; bases unmatched to any gene: 8.

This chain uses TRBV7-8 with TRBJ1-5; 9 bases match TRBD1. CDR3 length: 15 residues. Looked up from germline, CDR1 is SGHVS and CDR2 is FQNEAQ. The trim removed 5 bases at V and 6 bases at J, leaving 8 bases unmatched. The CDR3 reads CASSPGQGIGQPQHF. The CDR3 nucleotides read TGTGCCAGCAGCCCCGGACAGGGGATAGGTCAGCCCCAGCATTTT.

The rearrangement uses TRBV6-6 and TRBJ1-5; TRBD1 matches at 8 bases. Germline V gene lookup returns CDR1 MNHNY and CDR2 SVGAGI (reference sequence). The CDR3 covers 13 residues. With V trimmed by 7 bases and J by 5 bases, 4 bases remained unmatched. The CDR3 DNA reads TGTGCCAGCACCCCGACAGGGGATCAGCCCCAGCATTTT. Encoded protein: CASTPTGDQPQHF.

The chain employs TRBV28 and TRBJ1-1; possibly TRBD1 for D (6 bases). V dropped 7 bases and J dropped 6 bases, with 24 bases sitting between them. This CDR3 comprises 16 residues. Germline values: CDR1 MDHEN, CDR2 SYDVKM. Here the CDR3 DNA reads TGTGCCAGCACGAGCGCTCAAGGACAGAAGGTCGCTGAAGCTTTCTTT. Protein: CASTSAQGQKVAEAFF. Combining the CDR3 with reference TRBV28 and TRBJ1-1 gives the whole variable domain DVKVTQSSRYLVKRTGEKVFLECVQDMDHENMFWYRQDPGLGLRLIYFSYDVKMKEKGDIPEGYSVSREKKERFSLILESASTNQTSMYLCASTSAQGQKVAEAFFGQGTRLTVV.

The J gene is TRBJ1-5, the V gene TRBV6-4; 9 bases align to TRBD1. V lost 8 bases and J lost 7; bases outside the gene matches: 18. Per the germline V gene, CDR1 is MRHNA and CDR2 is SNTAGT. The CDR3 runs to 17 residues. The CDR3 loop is CASERDRVPLGQQPQHF. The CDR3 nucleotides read TGTGCCAGCGAGAGGGACAGGGTTCCCCTCGGCCAGCAGCCCCAGCATTTT.

CDR3 protein: CASSLGDRGFQPQHF. CDR3 DNA: TGTGCCAGCAGCTTAGGTGACAGGGGATTTCAGCCCCAGCATTTT. V and J are TRBV7-9 and TRBJ1-5; 8 bases map to TRBD1. V lost 1 base to trimming and J lost 6 bases; unmatched junction nucleotides: 5. Germline CDR1 is SEHNR and CDR2 is FQNEAQ (reference sequence). The CDR3 runs 15 residues.

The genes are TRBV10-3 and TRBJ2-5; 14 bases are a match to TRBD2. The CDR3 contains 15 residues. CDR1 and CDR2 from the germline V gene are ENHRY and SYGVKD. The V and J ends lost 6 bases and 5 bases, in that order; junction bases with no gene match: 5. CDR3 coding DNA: TGTGCCATCAGCTCGGGACTAGCGGGAGCGGAGACCCAGTACTTC. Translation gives CAISSGLAGAETQYF.

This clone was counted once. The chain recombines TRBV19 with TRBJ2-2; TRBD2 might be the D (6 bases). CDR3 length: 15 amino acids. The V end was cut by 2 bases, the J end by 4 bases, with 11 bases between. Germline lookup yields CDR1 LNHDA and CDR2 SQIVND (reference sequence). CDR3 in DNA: TGTGCCAGTAGTATAATGGAGGGCGGCACCGGGGAGCTGTTTTTT. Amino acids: CASSIMEGGTGELFF.

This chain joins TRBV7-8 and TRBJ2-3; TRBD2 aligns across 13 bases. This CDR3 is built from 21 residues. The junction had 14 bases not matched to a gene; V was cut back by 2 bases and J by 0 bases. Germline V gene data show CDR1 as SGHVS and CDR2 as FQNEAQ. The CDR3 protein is CASSLLATSGRAWASTDTQYF. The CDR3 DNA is TGTGCCAGCAGCTTACTGGCCACTAGCGGGAGGGCCTGGGCTAGCACAGATACGCAGTATTTT. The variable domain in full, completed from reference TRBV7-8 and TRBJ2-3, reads GAGVSQSPRYKVAKRGQDVALRCDPISGHVSLFWYQQALGQGPEFLTYFQNEAQLDKSGLPSDRFFAERPEGSVSTLKIQRTQQEDSAVYLCASSLLATSGRAWASTDTQYFGPGTRLTVL.

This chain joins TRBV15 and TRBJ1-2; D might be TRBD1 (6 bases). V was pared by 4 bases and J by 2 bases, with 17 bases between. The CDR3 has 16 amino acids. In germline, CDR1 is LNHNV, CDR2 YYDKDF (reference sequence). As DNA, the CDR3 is TGTGCCACCAGCATCCCCACAGGGCAAATCAACTATGGCTACACCTTC. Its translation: CATSIPTGQINYGYTF.

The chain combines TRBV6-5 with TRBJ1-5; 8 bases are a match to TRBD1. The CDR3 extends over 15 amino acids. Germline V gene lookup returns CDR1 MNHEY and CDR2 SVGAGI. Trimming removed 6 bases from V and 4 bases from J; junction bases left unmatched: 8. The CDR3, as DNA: TGTGCCAGCAGGTACACAGGGGGTGGGAATCAGCCCCAGCATTTT. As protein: CASRYTGGGNQPQHF.

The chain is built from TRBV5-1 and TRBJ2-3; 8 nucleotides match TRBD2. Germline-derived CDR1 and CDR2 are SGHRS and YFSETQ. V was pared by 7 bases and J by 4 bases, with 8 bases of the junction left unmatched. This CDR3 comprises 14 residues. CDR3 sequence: CASSPGGRPDTQYF. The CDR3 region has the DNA TGCGCCAGCTCACCCGGCGGGAGGCCAGATACGCAGTATTTT.

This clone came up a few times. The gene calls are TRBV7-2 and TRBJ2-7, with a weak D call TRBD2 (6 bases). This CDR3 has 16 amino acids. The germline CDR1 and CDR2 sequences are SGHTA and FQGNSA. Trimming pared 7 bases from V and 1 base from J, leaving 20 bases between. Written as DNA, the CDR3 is TGTGCCAGCACCCCACGACTAGGCACGGGATCCTACGAGCAGTACTTC. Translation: CASTPRLGTGSYEQYF.

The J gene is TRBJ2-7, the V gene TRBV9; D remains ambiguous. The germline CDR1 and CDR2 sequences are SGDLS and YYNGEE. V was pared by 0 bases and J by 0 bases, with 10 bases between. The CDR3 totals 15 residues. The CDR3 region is CASSVDLSSSYEQYF. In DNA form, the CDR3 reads TGTGCCAGCAGCGTAGACCTCTCGAGCTCCTACGAGCAGTACTTC.

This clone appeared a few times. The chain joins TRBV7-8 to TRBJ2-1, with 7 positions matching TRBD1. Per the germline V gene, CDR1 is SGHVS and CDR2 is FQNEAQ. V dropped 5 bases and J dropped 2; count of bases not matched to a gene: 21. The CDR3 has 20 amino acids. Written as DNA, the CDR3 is TGTGCCAGCAGCAAACCGCGTACCGCCTGGACAGGTCAAACCTACAATGAGCAGTTCTTC. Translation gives CASSKPRTAWTGQTYNEQFF. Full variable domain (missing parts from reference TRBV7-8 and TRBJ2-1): GAGVSQSPRYKVAKRGQDVALRCDPISGHVSLFWYQQALGQGPEFLTYFQNEAQLDKSGLPSDRFFAERPEGSVSTLKIQRTQQEDSAVYLCASSKPRTAWTGQTYNEQFFGPGTRLTVL.

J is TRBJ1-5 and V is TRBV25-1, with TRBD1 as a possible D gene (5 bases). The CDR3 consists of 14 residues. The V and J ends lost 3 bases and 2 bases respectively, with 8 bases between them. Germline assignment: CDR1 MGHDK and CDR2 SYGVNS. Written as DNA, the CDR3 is TGTGCCAGCAGTGATAGCAGGGGCAATCAGCCCCAGCATTTT. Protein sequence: CASSDSRGNQPQHF. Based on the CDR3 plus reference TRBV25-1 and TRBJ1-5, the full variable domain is EADIYQTPRYLVIGTGKKITLECSQTMGHDKMYWYQQDPGMELHLIHYSYGVNSTEKGDLSSESTVSRIRTEHFPLTLESARPSHTSQYLCASSDSRGNQPQHFGDGTRLSIL.

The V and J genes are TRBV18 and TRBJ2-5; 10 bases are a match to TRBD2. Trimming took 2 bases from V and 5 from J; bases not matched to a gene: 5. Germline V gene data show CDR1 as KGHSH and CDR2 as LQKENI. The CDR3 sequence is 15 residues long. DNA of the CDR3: TGTGCCAGCTCACCAACGGGACTAGCGATGGAGACCCAGTACTTC. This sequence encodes CASSPTGLAMETQYF.

CDR3 in amino acids: CASRGTDVLTQPQHF. The CDR3 DNA follows: TGTGCCAGTAGGGGGACAGACGTGTTAACCCAGCCCCAGCATTTT. V usage is TRBV19 and J usage is TRBJ1-5; 7 nucleotides line up with TRBD1. This CDR3 spans 15 amino acids. Germline CDR1 is LNHDA and CDR2 is SQIVND (reference sequence). V lost 6 bases and J lost 7; bases outside the gene matches: 12.